Reported below is one T cell receptor beta chain. This entry belongs to a study of OX40 agonist ivuxolimab in advanced cancers. The CDR3 has 17 amino acids. CDR1 MDHEN and CDR2 SYDVKM come from the germline V gene. V lost 5 bases, J lost 6 bases, and 16 bases stayed unmatched. TCRdb keeps only in-frame clones here, not all; method: immunoSEQ multiplex PCR. In the table there are some 100,000 clones, around 91% of which are singletons. This TCR derives from an adult with an advanced solid tumor such as melanoma, head and neck, liver or kidney cancer. Sequencing was performed on CD4+ or CD8+ T cells sorted from blood, taken in a trial of the OX40 agonist ivuxolimab. The chain uses TRBV28 and TRBJ2-7; 10 bases agree with TRBD2. In DNA, the CDR3 is TGTGCCAGCAGTACACTCCTAGCGGGAGTAATAGGATCCGAGCAGTACTTC. The encoded protein is CASSTLLAGVIGSEQYF.